Presented here are 18 T cell receptor beta chains from one specimen sequenced in a study of blood T cell repertoires in COVID-19. TCRdb's table, derived via immunoSEQ multiplex PCR, lists solely in-frame clones and lacks some. The repertoire has 130,000 or so clones, roughly four fifths of them found once; the top ten carry 3% to 3.5%. The material sequenced was peripheral blood. Every receptor here comes from a woman of 80 years or more with acute or convalescent COVID-19.

The rearrangement links TRBV3-1 (or the pseudogene TRBV3-2) to TRBJ2-5, with 8 bases fitting TRBD1. This CDR3 has 15 amino acids. Trimming removed 1 base from V and 9 bases from J; junction bases left unmatched: 10. From germline, CDR1 is LGHDT and CDR2 YNNKEL (reference sequence). The CDR3 DNA is TGTGCCAGCAGCCAAGGGGGACAGGCCAAGGGGGCCCAGTACTTC. This sequence encodes CASSQGGQAKGAQYF.

The rearrangement links TRBV9 to TRBJ2-3; D remains ambiguous. Germline assignment: CDR1 SGDLS and CDR2 YYNGEE. Trimming took 4 bases from V and 4 from J, leaving 10 bases between them. This CDR3 is 13 amino acids long. The CDR3 loop reads CASSPQSPDTQYF. CDR3 coding DNA: TGTGCCAGCAGCCCCCAAAGCCCAGATACGCAGTATTTT. Full variable domain (missing parts from reference TRBV9 and TRBJ2-3): DSGVTQTPKHLITATGQRVTLRCSPRSGDLSVYWYQQSLDQGLQFLIQYYNGEERAKGNILERFSAQQFPDLHSELNLSSLELGDSALYFCASSPQSPDTQYFGPGTRLTVL.

V is TRBV18 and J is TRBJ1-1; 7 nucleotides align to TRBD1. The germline V gene encodes CDR1 KGHSH and CDR2 LQKENI. This CDR3 has 14 residues. J gave up 2 bases and V 6 bases, and 6 bases lay outside the gene matches. CDR3 residues: CASSRTGRNTEAFF. For the CDR3, the DNA is TGTGCCAGCTCCCGGACAGGTCGAAACACTGAAGCTTTCTTT.

This clone was recorded once. V and J are TRBV5-4 and TRBJ2-7, with D possibly TRBD1 on 6 matching bases. Germline V gene sequence: CDR1 SGHNT, CDR2 YYREEE (reference sequence). The ends were cut back, 4 bases at V and 4 bases at J, with 12 bases in the middle. This CDR3 has 13 amino acids. The CDR3 nucleotides read TGTGCCAGCAGCCTCGGGACAAAATACGAGCAGTACTTC. This sequence encodes CASSLGTKYEQYF. Combining the CDR3 with reference TRBV5-4 and TRBJ2-7 gives the whole variable domain ETGVTQSPTHLIKTRGQQVTLRCSSQSGHNTVSWYQQALGQGPQFIFQYYREEENGRGNFPPRFSGLQFPNYSSELNVNALELDDSALYLCASSLGTKYEQYFGPGTRLTVT.

This chain connects TRBV5-4 to TRBJ2-7; 7 bases fit TRBD2. V shed 5 bases, J shed 4 bases, and the junction held 6 bases outside the gene matches. There are 13 residues in the CDR3. Germline-derived CDR1 and CDR2 are SGHNT and YYREEE (reference sequence). In DNA form, the CDR3 reads TGTGCCAGCAGACGCGGACTAGTTTACGAGCAGTACTTC. Translating gives CASRRGLVYEQYF.

V usage is TRBV3-1 (or the pseudogene TRBV3-2) and J usage is TRBJ1-3; D possibly corresponds to TRBD1 (5 bases). Germline-derived CDR1 and CDR2 are LGHDT and YNNKEL (reference sequence). Trimming removed 0 bases at V and 3 bases at J, with 9 bases between. The CDR3 has 15 amino acids. CDR3 amino acids: CASSQDLGLGNTIYF. The CDR3 region has the DNA TGTGCCAGCAGCCAAGATTTGGGGCTTGGAAACACCATATATTTT.

This chain uses TRBV6-1 with TRBJ2-1, with a possible D match to TRBD1 (6 bases). This CDR3 spans 16 amino acids. Germline CDR1 reads MNHNS; CDR2 reads SASEGT. V lost 3 bases and J lost 4, with 16 bases in between. DNA for the CDR3: TGTGCCAGCAGTGATATTCAGGGGCGATCGTACAATGAGCAGTTCTTC. As protein: CASSDIQGRSYNEQFF.

Turning to this clone: At one end the junction does not follow the germline gene, possibly because of a read error. Other DNA sequences in the same sample also yield this CDR3. V is TRBV11-2 and J is TRBJ2-3; 9 nucleotides match TRBD2. The CDR3 consists of 18 residues. Germline CDR1 and CDR2: SGHAT and FQNNGV. This CDR3 is CASSSSGVAGAAPHTQYF. The CDR3 DNA reads TGCGCCAGCAGCTCCAGCGGGGTAGCGGGGGCCGCGCCGCATACGCAGTATTTT.

The chain links TRBV5-4 to TRBJ2-7; D might be TRBD1 (5 bases). Germline CDR1 SGHNT, CDR2 YYREEE (reference sequence). V was cut by 5 bases and J by 0 bases, with 9 bases left in between. The CDR3 has 13 amino acids. DNA for the CDR3: TGTGCCAGCAGTAGACAGAGCTCCTACGAGCAGTACTTC. Protein sequence: CASSRQSSYEQYF.

The rearrangement links TRBV11-2 to TRBJ2-7, with TRBD1 as a possible D gene (6 bases). The V end lost 5 bases, the J end lost 6 bases, and 20 bases lay between the germline ends. CDR1 is SGHAT, CDR2 FQNNGV, per germline. This CDR3 contains 15 residues. The CDR3 DNA reads as TGTGCCAGCAGCATTAGCAGGGGTACTCTACGCGAGCAGTACTTC. Encoded protein: CASSISRGTLREQYF.

This CDR3 reads CASSHLGVVGYTF. The CDR3 DNA reads as TGTGCCAGCAGCCACCTAGGAGTCGTCGGCTACACCTTC. The chain joins TRBV3-1 (or the pseudogene TRBV3-2) to TRBJ1-2; no clear D. The germline V and J ends were trimmed by 3 bases and 8 bases, with 13 bases remaining between them. Germline V gene data show CDR1 as LGHDT and CDR2 as YNNKEL (reference sequence). This CDR3 contains 13 residues.

V usage is TRBV7-7 and J usage is TRBJ2-2; tentatively, D is TRBD1 (9 bases). The germline V gene has CDR1 SSHAT and CDR2 FNYEAQ (reference sequence). This CDR3 is 14 amino acids long. The chain's CDR3 is CASGTGPNTGELFF. The CDR3 DNA sequence: TGTGCTAGCGGGACAGGGCCGAACACCGGGGAGCTGTTTTTT.

This clone showed up just once. CDR3 sequence reads: CASSLSSLGGQGTYNEQFF. CDR3 in DNA: TGTGCCAGCAGCTTAAGTTCCCTTGGGGGACAGGGGACCTACAATGAGCAGTTCTTC. The genes are TRBV7-3 and TRBJ2-1; 10 bases match TRBD1. The V gene end was trimmed by 1 base and the J gene end by 2 bases; junction bases not matched to a gene: 11. This CDR3 has 19 residues. Germline CDR1 SGHTA, CDR2 FQGTGA. The variable domain in full, completed from reference TRBV7-3 and TRBJ2-1, reads GAGVSQTPSNKVTEKGKYVELRCDPISGHTALYWYRQSLGQGPEFLIYFQGTGAADDSGLPNDRFFAVRPEGSVSTLKIQRTERGDSAVYLCASSLSSLGGQGTYNEQFFGPGTRLTVL.

J is TRBJ2-7 and V is TRBV5-4; 11 nucleotides match TRBD1. The CDR3 has 18 amino acids. Germline-derived CDR1 and CDR2 are SGHNT and YYREEE (reference sequence). The J segment lost 7 bases and the V segment lost 0 bases, leaving 15 bases of the junction unmatched. The CDR3 DNA reads TGTGCCAGCAGCTTGGCCTATGGGAGGACAGGGGGCCGCAGGGAGCAGTACTTC. Protein product: CASSLAYGRTGGRREQYF.

The chain is built from TRBV6-6 and TRBJ1-6; TRBD1 aligns across 7 bases. Germline V gene sequence: CDR1 MNHNY, CDR2 SVGAGI (reference sequence). Trimming cost V 5 bases and J 10 bases; bases outside gene matches: 8. CDR3 length: 14 residues. Here the CDR3 reads CASSKGGPESPLHF. The CDR3 DNA reads as TGTGCCAGCAGTAAAGGGGGCCCAGAATCACCCCTCCACTTT.

This chain joins TRBV24-1 and TRBJ2-3; TRBD2 is a possible D gene (6 bases). The ends were cut back, 10 bases at V and 5 bases at J, with 21 bases in the middle. The CDR3 is 15 amino acids. The V gene's germline CDR1 is KGHDR and CDR2 SFDVKD. CDR3 region: CATSTPGLQVDTQYF. The DNA of the CDR3 is TGTGCCACTAGCACCCCGGGACTCCAGGTAGATACGCAGTATTTT.

The chain combines TRBV5-1 with TRBJ2-7, with 7 bases matching TRBD1. The germline V gene has CDR1 SGHRS and CDR2 YFSETQ. Losses at the gene ends were 3 bases for V and 1 base for J; bases not matched to a gene: 10. The CDR3 is made up of 16 amino acids. The chain's CDR3 is CASSSSPGTVSYEQYF. The CDR3 region has the DNA TGCGCCAGCAGCTCCTCCCCCGGGACAGTATCCTACGAGCAGTACTTC.

This chain uses TRBV5-1 with TRBJ2-1; unclear D gene. The CDR3 extends over 13 amino acids. The V end lost 9 bases, the J end lost 0 bases, and 10 bases lay between the germline ends. Germline values: CDR1 SGHRS, CDR2 YFSETQ. The CDR3 nucleotides are TGCGCCACCAAATTCAGCTCCTACAATGAGCAGTTCTTC. This sequence encodes CATKFSSYNEQFF.